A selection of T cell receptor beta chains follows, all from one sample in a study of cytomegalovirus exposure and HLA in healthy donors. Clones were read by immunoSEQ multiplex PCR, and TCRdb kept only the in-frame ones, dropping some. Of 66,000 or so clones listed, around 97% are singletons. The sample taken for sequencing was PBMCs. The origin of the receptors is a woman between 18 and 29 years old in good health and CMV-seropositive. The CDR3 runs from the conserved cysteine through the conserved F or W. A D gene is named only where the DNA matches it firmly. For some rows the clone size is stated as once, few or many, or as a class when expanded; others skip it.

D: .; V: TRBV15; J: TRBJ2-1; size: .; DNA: TGTGCCACCAGCACGGGACTTTACAATGAGCAGTTCTTC; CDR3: CATSTGLYNEQFF
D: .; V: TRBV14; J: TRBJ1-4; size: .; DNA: TGTGCCAGCAGCCAAGTGGCGCGAGGAATTCTGTTTTTT; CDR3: CASSQVARGILFF
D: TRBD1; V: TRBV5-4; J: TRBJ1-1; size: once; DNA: TGTGCCAGCAGCCCTACTTCCGGGACAGGTGAAGCTTTCTTT; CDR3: CASSPTSGTGEAFF
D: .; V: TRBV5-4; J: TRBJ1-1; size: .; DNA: TGCCGGACATTGGGGAACACTGAAGCTTTCTTT; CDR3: CRTLGNTEAFF
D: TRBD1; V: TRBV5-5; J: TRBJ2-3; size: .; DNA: TGTGCCAGCAGCGACCCGGGACAGGGGGACACAGATACGCAGTATTTT; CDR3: CASSDPGQGDTDTQYF
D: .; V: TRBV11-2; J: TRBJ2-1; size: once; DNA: TGTGCCAGCAGCTTAGCGTGGGACTCTTACAATGAGCAGTTCTTC; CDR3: CASSLAWDSYNEQFF
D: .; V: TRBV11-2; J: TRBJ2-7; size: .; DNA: TGTGCCAGCAGCTCAACCCGGGACAAAACCTACGAGCAGTACTTC; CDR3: CASSSTRDKTYEQYF
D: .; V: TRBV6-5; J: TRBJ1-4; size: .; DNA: TGTGCCAGCAGTTACTCGCCGACAGTCACTAATGAAAAACTGTTTTTT; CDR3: CASSYSPTVTNEKLFF
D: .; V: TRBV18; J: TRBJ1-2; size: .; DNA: TGTGCCAGCTCACCACGAGAGGACAGCGGTTATGGCTACACCTTC; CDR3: CASSPREDSGYGYTF
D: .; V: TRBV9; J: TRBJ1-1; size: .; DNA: TGTGCCAGCAGCGTTTTTCCGCGAATGGCTGAAGCTTTCTTT; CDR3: CASSVFPRMAEAFF
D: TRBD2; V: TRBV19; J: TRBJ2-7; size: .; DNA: TGTGCCAGTAGTATAGCTAGCGGGACCTACGAGCAGTACTTC; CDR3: CASSIASGTYEQYF
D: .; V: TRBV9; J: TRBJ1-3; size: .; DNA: TGTGCCAGCAGCGTGTCCCCTAGCCGGGGAAACACCATATATTTT; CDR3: CASSVSPSRGNTIYF
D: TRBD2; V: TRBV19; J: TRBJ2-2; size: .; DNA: TGTGCCAGTAGTATTACTAGCGGGACCACCGGGGAGCTGTTTTTT; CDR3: CASSITSGTTGELFF
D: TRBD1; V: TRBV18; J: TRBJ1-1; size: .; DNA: TGTGCCAGCTCACCACGGAGGACAGGGGGGAACATGAACACTGAAGCTTTCTTT; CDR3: CASSPRRTGGNMNTEAFF
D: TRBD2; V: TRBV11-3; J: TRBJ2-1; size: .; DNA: TGTGCCAGCAGCCCCCCGGGACTAGCGGGAGTTAATGAGCAGTTCTTC; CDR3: CASSPPGLAGVNEQFF
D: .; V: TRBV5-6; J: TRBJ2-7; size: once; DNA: TGTGCCAGCAGCTTGGTCGGGTTCGAGCAGTACTTC; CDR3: CASSLVGFEQYF
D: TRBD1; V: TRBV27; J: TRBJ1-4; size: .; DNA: TGTGCCAGCAGAACAGGGGGTGGTGAAAAACTGTTTTTT; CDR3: CASRTGGGEKLFF
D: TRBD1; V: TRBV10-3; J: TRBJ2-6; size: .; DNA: TGTGCCTCCTTGACAGGGGGCGTTTCTGGGGCCAACGTCCTGACTTTC; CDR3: CASLTGGVSGANVLTF
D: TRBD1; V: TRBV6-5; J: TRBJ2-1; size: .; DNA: TGTGCCAGCAGTCAAGGGACAGGGACAATAGATGAGCAGTTCTTC; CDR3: CASSQGTGTIDEQFF
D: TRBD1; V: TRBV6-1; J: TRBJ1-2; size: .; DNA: TGTGCCAGCAGTTCTGGGACAGGGGCGAGGAGCTACACCTTC; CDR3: CASSSGTGARSYTF
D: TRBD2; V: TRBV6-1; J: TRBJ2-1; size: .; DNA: TGTGCCAGCAACCCTAGCGGGAGGGCCAATGAGCAGTTCTTC; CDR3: CASNPSGRANEQFF
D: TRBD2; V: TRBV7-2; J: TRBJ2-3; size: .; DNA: TGTGCCAGCAGCTTAGGGCTAGCGGCAGACGCAGATACGCAGTATTTT; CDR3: CASSLGLAADADTQYF
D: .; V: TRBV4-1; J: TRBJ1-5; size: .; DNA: TGCGCCAGCAGCCAAGAGGGCGCGGGGCGTAAGCCCCAGCATTTT; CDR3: CASSQEGAGRKPQHF
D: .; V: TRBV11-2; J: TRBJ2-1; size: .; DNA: TGTGCCAGCAGCCTCACCATGGGTGCGGAGTACAATGAGCAGTTCTTC; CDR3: CASSLTMGAEYNEQFF
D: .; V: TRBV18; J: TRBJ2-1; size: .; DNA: TGTGCCAGCTCAGCCCCCCGCGGGGCTTCCTACAATGAGCAGTTCTTC; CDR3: CASSAPRGASYNEQFF
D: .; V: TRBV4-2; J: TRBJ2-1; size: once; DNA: TGTGCCAGCAGCCAAGATAGAGCGGCTGACAATGAGCAGTTCTTC; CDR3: CASSQDRAADNEQFF
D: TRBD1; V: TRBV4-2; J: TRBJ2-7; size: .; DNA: TGTGCCAGCAGCCAAGTGGGGACAGGGGGCTACGAGCAGTACTTC; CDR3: CASSQVGTGGYEQYF
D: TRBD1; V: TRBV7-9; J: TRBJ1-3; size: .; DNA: TGTGCCAGTCTACAGGGGGCCGAGAACACCATATATTTT; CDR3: CASLQGAENTIYF
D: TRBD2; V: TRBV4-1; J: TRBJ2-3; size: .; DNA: TGCGCCAGCAGCCATCGGACTAGCGGGACTAGCACAGATACGCAGTATTTT; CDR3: CASSHRTSGTSTDTQYF
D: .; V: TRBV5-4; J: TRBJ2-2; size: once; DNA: TGTGCCAGCAGCGCCCGGGACACCTCCACCGGGGAGCTGTTTTTT; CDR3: CASSARDTSTGELFF
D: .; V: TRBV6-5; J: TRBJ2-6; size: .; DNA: TGTGCCAGCAGTTACGACTCCGGGGCCAACGTCCTGACTTTC; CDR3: CASSYDSGANVLTF
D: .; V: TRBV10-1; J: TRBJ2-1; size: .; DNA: TGCGCCAGCAGTGAGGTGGAGACCAATGAGCAGTTCTTC; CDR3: CASSEVETNEQFF
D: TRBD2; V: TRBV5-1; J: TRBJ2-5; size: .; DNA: TGCGCCAGCAGCTTGGTATTAGCGGGAGCTCGTGAGACCCAGTACTTC; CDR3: CASSLVLAGARETQYF
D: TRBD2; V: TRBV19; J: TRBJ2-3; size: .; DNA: TGTGCCAGTAGTCCCCGACTAGCGGGATACACAGATACGCAGTATTTT; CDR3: CASSPRLAGYTDTQYF
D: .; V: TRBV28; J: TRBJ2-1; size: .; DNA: TGTGCCAGCATCGGACGGTCGGGGGGCGATGAGCAGTTCTTC; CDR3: CASIGRSGGDEQFF
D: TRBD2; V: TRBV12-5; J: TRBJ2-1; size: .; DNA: TGTGCTAGTGGTTTAGGACTAGCCGGCGATGAGCAGTTCTTC; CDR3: CASGLGLAGDEQFF
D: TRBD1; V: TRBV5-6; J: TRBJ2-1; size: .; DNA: TGTGCCAGCAGCTTGGACAGGGGCTCCTACAATGAGCAGTTCTTC; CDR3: CASSLDRGSYNEQFF
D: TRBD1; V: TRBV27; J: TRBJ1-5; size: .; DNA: TGTGCCAGCAGTCCCACAGGGGGCAATCAGCCCCAGCATTTT; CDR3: CASSPTGGNQPQHF
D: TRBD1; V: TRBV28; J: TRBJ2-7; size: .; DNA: TGTGCCAGCAAGACAGGGATGAGGGAGCAGTACTTC; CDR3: CASKTGMREQYF
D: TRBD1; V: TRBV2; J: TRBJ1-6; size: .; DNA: TGTGCCAGCAGAGTATCACAGGGGCCCAATTCACCCCTCCACTTT; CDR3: CASRVSQGPNSPLHF
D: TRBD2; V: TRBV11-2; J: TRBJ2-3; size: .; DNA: TGTGCCAGCAGCTGCCGACTAGCGGGAAGGATAGATACGCAGTATTTT; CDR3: CASSCRLAGRIDTQYF
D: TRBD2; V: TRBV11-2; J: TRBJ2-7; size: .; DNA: TGTGCCAGCAGCTTACTGACTAGCGGGAGAGGGGGAAGAGGGTACGAGCAGTACTTC; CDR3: CASSLLTSGRGGRGYEQYF
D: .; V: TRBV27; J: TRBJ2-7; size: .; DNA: TGTGCCAGCAGTTTATCCTCAGGGACCTACGAGCAGTACTTC; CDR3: CASSLSSGTYEQYF
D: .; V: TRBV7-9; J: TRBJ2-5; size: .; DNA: TGTGCCAGCAGCTTAGCAACACAAGAGACCCAGTACTTC; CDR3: CASSLATQETQYF
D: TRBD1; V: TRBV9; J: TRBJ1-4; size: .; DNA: TGTGCCAGCAGCGTAGACAGGGGTGAAAAACTGTTTTTT; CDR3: CASSVDRGEKLFF
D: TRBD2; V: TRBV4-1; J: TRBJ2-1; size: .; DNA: TGCGCCAGCAGCCCCCTCGCTAGCGGGAGGGCCAACTACAATGAGCAGTTCTTC; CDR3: CASSPLASGRANYNEQFF
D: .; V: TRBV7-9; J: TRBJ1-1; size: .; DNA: TGTGCCAGCAGCTTAATGAGTGAAGCTTTCTTT; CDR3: CASSLMSEAFF
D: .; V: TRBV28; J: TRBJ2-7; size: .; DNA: TGTGCCAGCAGTCGCTACTACGAGCAGTACTTC; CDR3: CASSRYYEQYF
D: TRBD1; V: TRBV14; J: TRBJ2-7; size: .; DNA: TGTGCCAGCAGCCCGCCGGGACAGGGGGCCTACGAGCAGTACTTC; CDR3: CASSPPGQGAYEQYF
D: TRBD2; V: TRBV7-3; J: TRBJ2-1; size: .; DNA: TGTGCCAGCAGCTCTACCGGGACTAGCGGGGCGGGCCATGAGCAGTTCTTC; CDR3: CASSSTGTSGAGHEQFF
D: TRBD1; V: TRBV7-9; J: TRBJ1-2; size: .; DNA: TGTGCCAGCAGTCCAGACGGACAGGGAAACTATGGCTACACCTTC; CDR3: CASSPDGQGNYGYTF
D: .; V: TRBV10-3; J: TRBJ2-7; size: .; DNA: TGTGCCATCAGTGAGTCGGGGGGGGCTCGAGAGCAGTACTTC; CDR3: CAISESGGAREQYF